Presented here are 23 T cell receptor beta chains from one specimen sequenced in a study of cytomegalovirus exposure and HLA in healthy donors. The PCR contained 60 Vbeta and 13 Jbeta primers. Data came from immunoSEQ multiplex PCR; TCRdb stores just in-frame clones and leaves some out. The sample has approximately 150,000 clones; roughly 80% are singletons. The sample taken for sequencing was PBMCs. These receptors all stem from a man younger than 40 in good health and CMV-seropositive.

The rearrangement links TRBV4-1 to TRBJ1-1; 11 nucleotides agree with TRBD1. Germline V gene sequence: CDR1 MGHRA, CDR2 YSYEKL. The CDR3 loop spans 17 amino acids. V gave up 0 bases and J gave up 1 base; unmatched junction bases: 4. The CDR3 loop reads CASSQDKGTGGNTEAFF. CDR3 nucleotide sequence: TGCGCCAGCAGCCAAGATAAGGGGACAGGGGGGAACACTGAAGCTTTCTTT.

The chain combines TRBV25-1 with TRBJ2-5; 15 bases are shared with TRBD2. The CDR3 totals 18 residues. V shed 4 bases, J shed 2 bases, and the junction held 8 bases outside the gene matches. Germline V gives CDR1 MGHDK, CDR2 SYGVNS. In DNA, the CDR3 is TGTGCCAGCAGTGGAGGGACTAGCGGGGGGTCGGGGCAAGAGACCCAGTACTTC. It codes for CASSGGTSGGSGQETQYF. Full variable domain (remainder filled in from reference TRBV25-1 and TRBJ2-5): EADIYQTPRYLVIGTGKKITLECSQTMGHDKMYWYQQDPGMELHLIHYSYGVNSTEKGDLSSESTVSRIRTEHFPLTLESARPSHTSQYLCASSGGTSGGSGQETQYFGPGTRLLVL.

CDR3 loop: CASSFGQGSNEKLFF. The CDR3 DNA is TGCGCCAGCAGCTTTGGACAGGGGAGTAATGAAAAACTGTTTTTT. This chain uses TRBV5-1 with TRBJ1-4; 9 bases match TRBD1. This CDR3 contains 15 residues. V lost 2 bases and J lost 4; bases outside the gene matches: 3. Germline V gives CDR1 SGHRS, CDR2 YFSETQ. The full variable domain, its missing parts supplied by reference TRBV5-1 and TRBJ1-4, is KAGVTQTPRYLIKTRGQQVTLSCSPISGHRSVSWYQQTPGQGLQFLFEYFSETQRNKGNFPGRFSGRQFSNSRSEMNVSTLELGDSALYLCASSFGQGSNEKLFFGSGTQLSVL.

This sequence joins TRBV6-5 and TRBJ1-3; the D gene is possibly TRBD1 (5 bases). CDR1 MNHEY and CDR2 SVGAGI come from the germline V gene. This CDR3 has 14 amino acids. V was clipped by 4 bases and J by 3 bases, with 10 bases between them. The CDR3 spells CASSSRGVGNTIYF. The CDR3 DNA reads TGTGCCAGCAGTTCCCGGGGGGTTGGAAACACCATATATTTT.

The chain has TRBV10-3 and TRBJ2-3; D gene unclear. V lost 3 bases, J lost 4 bases, and 8 bases lay in between. Germline V gene sequence: CDR1 ENHRY, CDR2 SYGVKD. The CDR3 spans 13 residues. CDR3 sequence: CAISEILSDTQYF. CDR3 in DNA: TGTGCCATCAGTGAAATACTCTCAGATACGCAGTATTTT.

V gene TRBV27 combines with J gene TRBJ2-7, with 7 bases that match TRBD2. Losses at the gene ends were 5 bases for V and 3 bases for J; bases not matched to a gene: 13. The CDR3 totals 16 residues. The germline gives CDR1 MNHEY, CDR2 SMNVEV (reference sequence). CDR3 DNA: TGTGCCAGCAGTGCACAGGTCTCGGGGGGAATCTACGAGCAGTACTTC. It yields the protein CASSAQVSGGIYEQYF.

The chain combines TRBV29-1 with TRBJ2-3, with D tentatively TRBD1 (5 bases). From germline, CDR1 is SQVTM and CDR2 ANQGSEA. Trimming took 2 bases from V and 4 from J, leaving 7 bases between them. CDR3 length: 12 residues. As DNA, the CDR3 is TGCAGCGTTGAATCAGGGTCAGATACGCAGTATTTT. It codes for CSVESGSDTQYF.

The rearrangement links TRBV10-2 to TRBJ2-3; TRBD2 agrees at 11 bases. This CDR3 region has 15 residues. Germline V gene lookup returns CDR1 WSHSY and CDR2 SAAADI. Losses at the gene ends were 6 bases for V and 1 base for J; bases not matched to a gene: 3. The chain's CDR3 is CASSLLAGGTDTQYF. CDR3 bases: TGCGCCAGCAGCCTACTAGCGGGAGGCACAGATACGCAGTATTTT.

This chain joins TRBV28 and TRBJ2-2, with TRBD1 as a possible D gene (5 bases). V gave up 6 bases and J gave up 1 base, with 6 bases separating them. The CDR3 runs 13 residues. The germline CDR1 and CDR2 sequences are MDHEN and SYDVKM. CDR3 sequence reads: CASRDRNTGELFF. DNA of the CDR3: TGTGCCAGCAGAGACAGGAACACCGGGGAGCTGTTTTTT.

V usage is TRBV2 and J usage is TRBJ2-5; 9 nucleotides line up with TRBD1. The CDR3 spans 13 residues. The J segment lost 5 bases and the V segment lost 10 bases, leaving 8 bases of the junction unmatched. Germline CDR1 SNHLY, CDR2 FYNNEI. CDR3 protein: CANSGQGGETQYF. The CDR3 DNA reads TGTGCCAACTCGGGACAGGGTGGGGAGACCCAGTACTTC.

The V and J genes are TRBV5-4 and TRBJ1-4; D call uncertain. Trimming removed 5 bases at V and 5 bases at J, with 13 bases between. There are 14 residues in the CDR3. CDR1 is SGHNT and CDR2 is YYREEE in the germline V gene (reference sequence). DNA of the CDR3: TGTGCCAGCAGTAGGAGGGATGGAAATGAAAAACTGTTTTTT. Its protein is CASSRRDGNEKLFF.

The genes are TRBV5-1 and TRBJ2-1; 7 bases map to TRBD2. With V trimmed by 0 bases and J by 5 bases, 5 bases remained unmatched. CDR1 and CDR2 (germline): SGHRS, YFSETQ. The CDR3 contains 15 residues. As DNA, the CDR3 is TGCGCCAGCAGCTTGGAGGGGACTAATAACAATGAGCAGTTCTTC. It yields the protein CASSLEGTNNNEQFF. Full variable domain (rest looked up from reference TRBV5-1 and TRBJ2-1): KAGVTQTPRYLIKTRGQQVTLSCSPISGHRSVSWYQQTPGQGLQFLFEYFSETQRNKGNFPGRFSGRQFSNSRSEMNVSTLELGDSALYLCASSLEGTNNNEQFFGPGTRLTVL.

The chain carries TRBV4-2 and TRBJ2-2; 10 positions match TRBD2. Germline trimming cut 4 bases from V and 5 bases from J; bases unmatched to any gene: 4. The CDR3 sequence is 15 residues long. Germline values: CDR1 LGHNA, CDR2 YNFKEQ. The CDR3: CASSRSGGDTGELFF. The CDR3 bases are TGTGCCAGCAGCCGAAGCGGGGGGGATACCGGGGAGCTGTTTTTT.

This rearrangement joins TRBV29-1 to TRBJ1-1; 7 bases line up with TRBD1. This CDR3 contains 15 residues. Trimming took 3 bases from V and 4 from J; bases not matched to a gene: 11. In germline, CDR1 is SQVTM, CDR2 ANQGSEA. CDR3 DNA sequence: TGCAGCGTTGATAGGGGGCCGAAAGGGGGCACTGAAGCTTTCTTT. It translates to CSVDRGPKGGTEAFF.

This chain's CDR3 is CASSQDYPTSGGADTQYF. The CDR3 DNA is TGCGCCAGCAGCCAAGATTATCCGACTAGCGGGGGAGCAGATACGCAGTATTTT. The genes are TRBV4-1 and TRBJ2-3; 12 positions match TRBD2. Losses at the gene ends were 0 bases for V and 4 bases for J; bases not matched to a gene: 8. Germline V gene lookup returns CDR1 MGHRA and CDR2 YSYEKL. The CDR3 loop spans 18 amino acids.

This clone appeared once. V and J are TRBV7-3 and TRBJ2-3, with unresolved D. Looked up from germline, CDR1 is SGHTA and CDR2 is FQGTGA. This CDR3 is 17 amino acids long. V was pared by 5 bases and J by 0 bases, with 18 bases between. CDR3 sequence: CASSPRRSGLSTDTQYF. The CDR3 bases are TGTGCCAGCAGCCCCAGAAGATCGGGTCTTAGCACAGATACGCAGTATTTT.

This chain uses TRBV30 with TRBJ1-5; tentatively, D is TRBD1 (5 bases). The germline V gene has CDR1 GTSNPN and CDR2 SVGIG (reference sequence). The V end was cut by 0 bases, the J end by 4 bases, with 7 bases between. There are 13 residues in the CDR3. The CDR3 nucleotides are TGTGCCTGGAGTGTACAGGATAATCAGCCCCAGCATTTT. Its translation is CAWSVQDNQPQHF.

The CDR3 bases are TGTGCCAGCAGTCGGGGGGCGGGGGCTAATGAAAAACTGTTTTTT. Residues: CASSRGAGANEKLFF. V and J are TRBV6-5 and TRBJ1-4, with D possibly matching TRBD1 (6 bases). V shed 5 bases and J shed 3 bases, with 13 bases lying between them. This CDR3 comprises 15 residues. Germline V gene data show CDR1 as MNHEY and CDR2 as SVGAGI.

The chain is built from TRBV10-3 and TRBJ2-1, with TRBD2 matching over 10 bases. V lost 3 bases and J lost 4; bases outside the gene matches: 3. CDR1 is ENHRY, CDR2 SYGVKD, per germline. The CDR3 has 15 residues. CDR3 sequence (DNA): TGTGCCATCAGTGATCGGACTAGCGGTTACAATGAGCAGTTCTTC. As protein: CAISDRTSGYNEQFF.

There are a few counts of this clone. This rearrangement joins TRBV15 to TRBJ1-2; D is unresolved. The CDR3 contains 17 residues. Germline V gives CDR1 LNHNV, CDR2 YYDKDF (reference sequence). The V gene lost 0 bases and the J gene lost 5 bases, with 19 bases spanning the gap. The CDR3 nucleotides are TGTGCCACCAGCAGAGATCTAGGAGAAGCAGCGACTTATGGCTACACCTTC. Translating it yields CATSRDLGEAATYGYTF.

The chain employs TRBV28 and TRBJ2-2, with 9 bases aligning to TRBD1. CDR3 size: 14 residues. From germline, CDR1 is MDHEN and CDR2 SYDVKM. Germline trimming cut 5 bases from V and 6 bases from J; bases unmatched to any gene: 4. CDR3 nucleotides: TGTGCCAGCAGTCCACAGGGGGCGTCCGGGGAGCTGTTTTTT. Its translation is CASSPQGASGELFF. The variable domain in full, completed from reference TRBV28 and TRBJ2-2, reads DVKVTQSSRYLVKRTGEKVFLECVQDMDHENMFWYRQDPGLGLRLIYFSYDVKMKEKGDIPEGYSVSREKKERFSLILESASTNQTSMYLCASSPQGASGELFFGEGSRLTVL.

The rearrangement uses TRBV28 and TRBJ2-7; D is possibly TRBD2 (6 bases). Germline-derived CDR1 and CDR2 are MDHEN and SYDVKM. This CDR3 spans 15 amino acids. Written as DNA, the CDR3 is TGTGCGACTAGGGCCGGAGGAGGGCTTTCCTACGAGCAGTACTTC. Translating it yields CATRAGGGLSYEQYF.

V and J are TRBV28 and TRBJ1-1; possible D gene TRBD1, 6 bases. CDR3 length equals 14 residues. CDR1 is MDHEN, CDR2 SYDVKM, per germline. Trimming took off 5 bases at V and 5 bases at J, with 15 bases between the two ends. CDR3 DNA sequence: TGTGCCAGCAGTCCGGACAGCCTGGTGACTGAAGCTTTCTTT. Translating gives CASSPDSLVTEAFF.